Detailed here is one TCR beta chain. This sample was included in a study of Graves' ophthalmopathy and Graves' hyperthyroidism. This CDR3 has 15 amino acids. Deletions cut 5 bases from V and 4 bases from J, with 17 bases between. Germline values: CDR1 SEHNR, CDR2 FQNEAQ (reference sequence). Amplified material comprised TCR beta CDR3 regions derived from RNA transcripts. RT-PCR with HTBI primers came first, then second-round multiplex PCR. In TCRdb, the multiplex PCR reads were re-called with MiXCR into one record per CDR3 protein. The profile covers over a million distinct CDR3 sequences, with about 40% appearing a single time and around 10% taken by the ten largest.

The receptor was derived from an adult man with Graves' hyperthyroidism. The J gene is TRBJ2-5, the V gene TRBV7-9; D not resolved. The specimen sequenced was peripheral blood or thyroid tissue (not recorded which). As DNA, the CDR3 is TGTGCCAGCAGCCAACCGACTGGGAATCTAGAGACCCAGTACTTC. This gives the protein CASSQPTGNLETQYF.